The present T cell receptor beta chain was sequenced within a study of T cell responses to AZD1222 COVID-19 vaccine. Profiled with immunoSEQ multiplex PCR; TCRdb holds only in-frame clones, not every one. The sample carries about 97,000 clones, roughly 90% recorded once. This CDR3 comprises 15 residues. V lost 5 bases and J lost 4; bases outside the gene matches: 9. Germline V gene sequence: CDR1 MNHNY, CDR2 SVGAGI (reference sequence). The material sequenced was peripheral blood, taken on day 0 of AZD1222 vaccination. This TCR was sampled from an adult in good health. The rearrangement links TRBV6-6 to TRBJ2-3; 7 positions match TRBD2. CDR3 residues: CASSRGVLGSDTQYF. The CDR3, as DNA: TGTGCCAGCAGTCGGGGGGTCTTAGGTTCAGATACGCAGTATTTT.